The rows below give T cell receptor beta chains drawn from one sample of a study of vaccination and CD4 T cells after COVID-19. The antigens these receptors bind are not known. One entry per CDR3 protein results from TCRdb running MiXCR on the PCR reads. The data hold some 10,000 distinct CDR3 sequences, with about 50% observed a single time. Sequenced: CD4+ T cells from blood, cultured in vitro. Every receptor here comes from a human donor who had recovered from COVID-19. Each CDR3 is given with its conserved first and last residue. Each record gives: CDR3 protein, CDR3 DNA, J gene, clone size, D gene, V gene. The D gene is left open where the match is weak. Only some rows state a clone size, as once, few, many or a class for expanded clones.

CDR3 protein: CASSPRRGQGYGYTF
CDR3 DNA: TGTGCCAGCAGCCCCCGAAGGGGGCAGGGCTATGGCTACACCTTC
J gene: TRBJ1-2
clone size: few
D gene: TRBD1
V gene: TRBV7-2

CDR3 protein: CASSSSGAYNEQFF
CDR3 DNA: TGTGCCAGCAGTTCGTCGGGGGCCTACAATGAGCAGTTCTTC
J gene: TRBJ2-1
clone size: .
D gene: .
V gene: TRBV6-2/TRBV6-3

CDR3 protein: CASSLGTRGPTDTQYF
CDR3 DNA: TGTGCCAGCAGCTTAGGTACGCGGGGCCCGACAGATACGCAGTATTTT
J gene: TRBJ2-3
clone size: hyperexpanded
D gene: .
V gene: TRBV11-3

CDR3 protein: CASILRETSGEPFF
CDR3 DNA: TGTGCCAGCATCCTACGGGAAACCTCTGGGGAGCCGTTTTTT
J gene: TRBJ2-2
clone size: once
D gene: .
V gene: TRBV6-1

CDR3 protein: CASSLSPTMNYGYTF
CDR3 DNA: TGTGCCAGTAGTTTATCACCGACGATGAACTATGGCTACACCTTC
J gene: TRBJ1-2
clone size: .
D gene: .
V gene: TRBV19

CDR3 protein: CASMRGTHNEQFF
CDR3 DNA: TGTGCCAGCATGAGGGGGACACACAATGAGCAGTTCTTC
J gene: TRBJ2-1
clone size: .
D gene: .
V gene: TRBV2

CDR3 protein: CASSWDREDYGYTF
CDR3 DNA: TGTGCCAGCAGCTGGGACAGGGAGGACTATGGCTACACCTTC
J gene: TRBJ1-2
clone size: .
D gene: TRBD1
V gene: TRBV5-4

CDR3 protein: CASSQRLKGGNQPQHF
CDR3 DNA: TGCGCCAGCAGCCAAAGGTTAAAGGGGGGCAATCAGCCCCAGCATTTT
J gene: TRBJ1-5
clone size: .
D gene: .
V gene: TRBV11-1

CDR3 protein: CSARAGGTEAFF
CDR3 DNA: TGCAGTGCTAGAGCCGGGGGCACTGAAGCTTTCTTT
J gene: TRBJ1-1
clone size: .
D gene: .
V gene: TRBV20-1

CDR3 protein: CASSVGDSGTQYF
CDR3 DNA: TGTGCCAGCAGTGTTGGCGACTCGGGGACCCAGTACTTC
J gene: TRBJ2-5
clone size: .
D gene: .
V gene: TRBV2

CDR3 protein: CASSPRFLGQSNYGYTF
CDR3 DNA: TGTGCCAGCAGCCCACGGTTTCTAGGGCAATCTAACTATGGCTACACCTTC
J gene: TRBJ1-2
clone size: few
D gene: .
V gene: TRBV6-1

CDR3 protein: CASSSGRLNSPLHF
CDR3 DNA: TGTGCCAGTAGCTCGGGACGCCTGAATTCACCCCTCCACTTT
J gene: TRBJ1-6
clone size: few
D gene: .
V gene: TRBV19

CDR3 protein: CAISEPGDTQYF
CDR3 DNA: TGTGCCATCAGTGAACCAGGAGATACGCAGTATTTT
J gene: TRBJ2-3
clone size: .
D gene: .
V gene: TRBV10-3

CDR3 protein: CASDSGLEGTEAFF
CDR3 DNA: TGTGCCAGCGATTCTGGACTGGAAGGCACTGAAGCTTTCTTT
J gene: TRBJ1-1
clone size: .
D gene: .
V gene: TRBV7-9

CDR3 protein: CASKRGMLFKEKLFF
CDR3 DNA: TGTGCCAGCAAAAGGGGAATGCTATTTAAGGAAAAACTGTTTTTT
J gene: TRBJ1-4
clone size: few
D gene: .
V gene: TRBV27

CDR3 protein: CSASRDPNQPQHF
CDR3 DNA: TGCAGCGCGTCCCGGGACCCCAATCAGCCCCAGCATTTT
J gene: TRBJ1-5
clone size: .
D gene: .
V gene: TRBV29-1

CDR3 protein: CASSLGGTANTEAFF
CDR3 DNA: TGCGCCAGCAGCTTGGGCGGGACAGCGAACACTGAAGCTTTCTTT
J gene: TRBJ1-1
clone size: .
D gene: TRBD1
V gene: TRBV5-1

CDR3 protein: CASSSIGMLYEQYF
CDR3 DNA: TGTGCCAGCAGCTCGATCGGGATGTTATACGAGCAGTACTTC
J gene: TRBJ2-7
clone size: few
D gene: .
V gene: TRBV11-3

CDR3 protein: CAWSPGGTDYGYTF
CDR3 DNA: TGTGCCTGGAGCCCAGGGGGAACGGACTATGGCTACACCTTC
J gene: TRBJ1-2
clone size: .
D gene: TRBD1
V gene: TRBV30

CDR3 protein: CASSLGRQGANTGELFF
CDR3 DNA: TGCGCCAGCAGCTTGGGTCGACAGGGGGCCAACACCGGGGAGCTGTTTTTT
J gene: TRBJ2-2
clone size: .
D gene: TRBD1
V gene: TRBV5-1

CDR3 protein: CASSYGSPTGEKLFF
CDR3 DNA: TGTGCCAGCAGTTACGGTAGCCCAACGGGTGAAAAACTGTTTTTT
J gene: TRBJ1-4
clone size: .
D gene: .
V gene: TRBV6-5

CDR3 protein: CASSFQGSSPLHF
CDR3 DNA: TGTGCCAGCAGCTTTCAGGGGTCTTCACCCCTCCACTTT
J gene: TRBJ1-6
clone size: few
D gene: .
V gene: TRBV27

CDR3 protein: CSARVGGGIGADTQYF
CDR3 DNA: TGCAGTGCTAGAGTTGGCGGGGGCATTGGGGCAGATACGCAGTATTTT
J gene: TRBJ2-3
clone size: .
D gene: .
V gene: TRBV20-1

CDR3 protein: CASSLESALGNTEAFF
CDR3 DNA: TGTGCCAGCAGTTTGGAATCGGCCCTAGGGAACACTGAAGCTTTCTTT
J gene: TRBJ1-1
clone size: .
D gene: .
V gene: TRBV12-3/TRBV12-4

CDR3 protein: CASTDRSVYGYTF
CDR3 DNA: TGTGCCAGCACCGACAGGAGTGTCTATGGCTACACCTTC
J gene: TRBJ1-2
clone size: few
D gene: .
V gene: TRBV6-2/TRBV6-3

CDR3 protein: CASSTRGHSNQPQHF
CDR3 DNA: TGTGCCAGCAGTACCAGGGGGCATAGCAATCAGCCCCAGCATTTT
J gene: TRBJ1-5
clone size: few
D gene: TRBD1
V gene: TRBV12-3/TRBV12-4

CDR3 protein: CASSATGVEETQYF
CDR3 DNA: TGTGCCAGCAGCGCGACAGGGGTTGAAGAGACCCAGTACTTC
J gene: TRBJ2-5
clone size: .
D gene: TRBD1
V gene: TRBV7-2

CDR3 protein: CASRGTGSSYEQYF
CDR3 DNA: TGTGCCAGTAGAGGGACAGGGAGCTCCTACGAGCAGTACTTC
J gene: TRBJ2-7
clone size: few
D gene: TRBD1
V gene: TRBV19

CDR3 protein: CASTRAEGNSPLHF
CDR3 DNA: TGTGCCAGTACCAGGGCTGAGGGGAATTCACCCCTCCACTTT
J gene: TRBJ1-6
clone size: few
D gene: .
V gene: TRBV19

CDR3 protein: CAWSEGAGQPQHF
CDR3 DNA: TGTGCCTGGAGTGAGGGGGCAGGGCAGCCCCAGCATTTT
J gene: TRBJ1-5
clone size: few
D gene: TRBD1
V gene: TRBV30

CDR3 protein: CASSPREGVNTEAFF
CDR3 DNA: TGTGCCAGCAGCCCCAGGGAAGGGGTGAACACTGAAGCTTTCTTT
J gene: TRBJ1-1
clone size: few
D gene: .
V gene: TRBV7-2

CDR3 protein: CASLVPAGTMNTGELFF
CDR3 DNA: TGTGCCAGCTTGGTGCCAGCGGGCACTATGAACACCGGGGAGCTGTTTTTT
J gene: TRBJ2-2
clone size: .
D gene: .
V gene: TRBV19

CDR3 protein: CASSLDPTSFEAFF
CDR3 DNA: TGCGCCAGCAGCTTGGATCCGACATCGTTTGAAGCTTTCTTT
J gene: TRBJ1-1
clone size: .
D gene: .
V gene: TRBV5-1

CDR3 protein: CNMLVSDRGTDTQYF
CDR3 DNA: TGCAACATGCTAGTGTCGGACAGAGGCACAGATACGCAGTATTTT
J gene: TRBJ2-3
clone size: .
D gene: .
V gene: TRBV20-1

CDR3 protein: CASSSDRAGANVLTF
CDR3 DNA: TGTGCCAGCAGCTCCGACAGGGCTGGGGCCAACGTCCTGACTTTC
J gene: TRBJ2-6
clone size: .
D gene: TRBD1
V gene: TRBV7-7

CDR3 protein: CASSWTGVPEAFF
CDR3 DNA: TGCGCCAGCAGCTGGACAGGAGTCCCTGAAGCTTTCTTT
J gene: TRBJ1-1
clone size: .
D gene: TRBD1
V gene: TRBV5-1

CDR3 protein: CASGQATNEKLFF
CDR3 DNA: TGTGCCAGTGGACAGGCAACTAATGAAAAACTGTTTTTT
J gene: TRBJ1-4
clone size: few
D gene: TRBD1
V gene: TRBV6-1

CDR3 protein: CASSPSSTSGGEQFF
CDR3 DNA: TGTGCCAGCAGCCCGTCATCGACTAGCGGGGGTGAGCAGTTCTTC
J gene: TRBJ2-1
clone size: .
D gene: TRBD2
V gene: TRBV5-4

CDR3 protein: CASSPGPTNQETQYF
CDR3 DNA: TGTGCCAGCAGCCCGGGACCGACGAACCAAGAGACCCAGTACTTC
J gene: TRBJ2-5
clone size: .
D gene: .
V gene: TRBV5-4

CDR3 protein: CASSETVRYEQYF
CDR3 DNA: TGTGCCAGCAGTGAAACGGTGAGGTACGAGCAGTACTTC
J gene: TRBJ2-7
clone size: .
D gene: .
V gene: TRBV6-1

CDR3 protein: CASSFSTVNTEAFF
CDR3 DNA: TGTGCCAGCAGCTTTTCCACAGTGAACACTGAAGCTTTCTTT
J gene: TRBJ1-1
clone size: few
D gene: .
V gene: TRBV11-3

CDR3 protein: CASSNIQSNYGYTF
CDR3 DNA: TGTGCCAGCAGCAATATACAGTCTAACTATGGCTACACCTTC
J gene: TRBJ1-2
clone size: .
D gene: .
V gene: TRBV2